This passage covers 27 T cell receptor beta chains from one sample sequenced in a study of blood T cells in healthy people across ages. With a J-beta primer mix and a sample-barcoded 5' primer, a second PCR ran about 7 to 12 cycles. TCRdb redid the calling of the 5' RACE reads with MiXCR, one entry per CDR3 protein. The top ten hold about a third of the sample, which has about 680,000 distinct CDR3 sequences, more than 40% seen once. The specimen sequenced was blood. The receptors originated from an older woman in good health.

The chain links TRBV10-3 to TRBJ2-1, with TRBD2 matching over 9 bases. V shed 7 bases and J 15 bases; nucleotides not matched to a gene: 10. Germline V gene lookup returns CDR1 ENHRY and CDR2 SYGVKD. This CDR3 spans 12 amino acids. CDR3 coding DNA: TGTGCCATCAACGACCCGGGACTAGCTCTGTTCTTC. This translates into CAINDPGLALFF.

This clonotype was counted only a few times. The chain recombines TRBV28 with TRBJ2-4; the D is unclear. V was pared by 6 bases and J by 6 bases, with 15 bases between. This CDR3 comprises 14 residues. The germline gives CDR1 MDHEN, CDR2 SYDVKM. The chain's CDR3 is CASSPGHSTNIQYF. The CDR3 DNA reads TGTGCCAGCAGCCCCGGCCACAGTACAAACATTCAGTACTTC. The full variable domain, with the rest looked up from reference TRBV28 and TRBJ2-4, is DVKVTQSSRYLVKRTGEKVFLECVQDMDHENMFWYRQDPGLGLRLIYFSYDVKMKEKGDIPEGYSVSREKKERFSLILESASTNQTSMYLCASSPGHSTNIQYFGAGTRLSVL.

The rearrangement uses TRBV29-1 and TRBJ2-5; 8 bases are shared with TRBD2. The ends lost 0 bases at V and 11 bases at J; junction bases unmatched: 11. CDR1 and CDR2 (germline): SQVTM, ANQGSEA. The CDR3 sequence is 14 residues long. CDR3: CSVEEGLGYNEQYF. CDR3 nucleotides: TGCAGCGTTGAAGAGGGACTAGGGTACAATGAGCAGTACTTC.

This clonotype turned up a few times. The genes are TRBV5-1 and TRBJ2-7; TRBD1 or TRBD2 may be the D gene (6 bases each). Trimming removed 3 bases from V and 6 bases from J, with 19 bases in between. The CDR3 extends over 15 amino acids. In germline, CDR1 is SGHRS, CDR2 YFSETQ. The CDR3 sequence is CASSWTAKLASEQYF. The CDR3, as DNA: TGCGCCAGCAGCTGGACAGCAAAACTAGCAAGCGAGCAGTACTTC.

In this sample, this clonotype turned up a few times. V gene TRBV7-2 combines with J gene TRBJ1-2; D is uncertain. Trimming cost V 3 bases and J 4 bases, with 15 bases left between them. Germline V CDR1 and CDR2: SGHTA, FQGNSA. The CDR3 runs 15 residues. The CDR3 spells CASSFELRTAYGYTF. The CDR3 DNA follows: TGTGCCAGCAGCTTCGAACTACGGACCGCCTATGGCTACACCTTC.

Points on this clonotype: This may stem from a read error, because a much larger clone lies one nucleotide away. The chain combines TRBV29-1 with TRBJ2-1; maybe TRBD1 (6 bases). The germline V gene has CDR1 SQVTM and CDR2 ANQGSEA. Trimming stripped 3 bases from V and 12 bases from J, with 12 bases between. The CDR3 runs 11 residues. The CDR3 sequence is CSVEVQGSQFF. CDR3 sequence (DNA): TGCAGCGTTGAGGTACAGGGCTCGCAGTTCTTC.

This chain uses TRBV6-5 with TRBJ1-2, with TRBD1 as a possible D gene (5 bases). The CDR3 has 15 amino acids. V lost 0 bases and J lost 4, with 12 bases in between. Germline loops: CDR1 MNHEY, CDR2 SVGAGI. CDR3: CASSYSTGYGYGYTF. The CDR3 DNA follows: TGTGCCAGCAGTTACTCCACAGGTTATGGCTATGGCTACACCTTC.

This chain uses TRBV29-1 with TRBJ2-3, with no clear D. This CDR3 contains 14 residues. Germline lookup yields CDR1 SQVTM and CDR2 ANQGSEA. V gave up 3 bases and J gave up 4 bases, with 14 bases separating them. The CDR3 region is CSVDSGSSADTQYF. In nucleotides, the CDR3 is TGCAGCGTTGACTCTGGCTCCAGCGCAGATACGCAGTATTTT.

This rearrangement joins TRBV7-2 to TRBJ2-7; D is unresolved. V lost 2 bases and J lost 5, with 7 bases in between. Germline assignment: CDR1 SGHTA and CDR2 FQGNSA. There are 12 residues in the CDR3. In DNA, the CDR3 is TGTGCCAGCAGCTTAACTTACCACGAGCAGTACTTC. It is translated as CASSLTYHEQYF.

There are a few counts of this clonotype. J is TRBJ2-7 and V is TRBV9, with a possible D match to TRBD2 (5 bases). CDR1 and CDR2 (germline): SGDLS, YYNGEE. V lost 3 bases, J lost 0 bases, and 13 bases lay in between. CDR3 size: 15 residues. As DNA, the CDR3 is TGTGCCAGCAGCGCCAGCGGTAAGAGCTCCTACGAGCAGTACTTC. Amino acids: CASSASGKSSYEQYF.

The J gene is TRBJ2-6, the V gene TRBV20-1; D might be TRBD1 (5 bases). Germline CDR1 is DFQATT and CDR2 is SNEGSKA (reference sequence). This CDR3 has 16 amino acids. V shed 3 bases and J shed 0 bases, with 12 bases lying between them. In DNA, the CDR3 is TGCAGTGCTAGTGGGGCGCAGGGCTCTGGGGCCAACGTCCTGACTTTC. Protein sequence: CSASGAQGSGANVLTF.

This clonotype has just a few counts. This chain uses TRBV27 with TRBJ2-7, with a possible D match to TRBD2 (5 bases). V shed 3 bases and J shed 4 bases, with 16 bases lying between them. From germline, CDR1 is MNHEY and CDR2 SMNVEV (reference sequence). CDR3 length: 15 residues. The CDR3 nucleotides are TGTGCCAGCAGTTTTAGTACTAGTCCCCCGTACGAGCAGTACTTC. This gives the protein CASSFSTSPPYEQYF.

The rearrangement joins TRBV28 to TRBJ1-2, with TRBD1 matching 7 bases. Germline V lookup: CDR1 MDHEN, CDR2 SYDVKM. With V trimmed by 5 bases and J by 0 bases, 9 bases remained unmatched. The CDR3 is 16 residues long. CDR3 nucleotide sequence: TGTGCCAGCAGTCCCCCCCTCGGGACAGCTAACTATGGCTACACCTTC. Translation gives CASSPPLGTANYGYTF.

The chain links TRBV7-9 to TRBJ1-2; D gene unclear. V lost 1 base to trimming and J lost 4 bases, with 10 bases between them. From germline, CDR1 is SEHNR and CDR2 FQNEAQ (reference sequence). The CDR3 loop spans 14 amino acids. CDR3 region: CASSLVDEGYGYTF. CDR3 coding DNA: TGTGCCAGCAGCTTAGTGGACGAGGGCTATGGCTACACCTTC.

The chain employs TRBV4-3 and TRBJ1-1; TRBD1 agrees at 7 bases. The CDR3 length is 16 residues. J lost 0 bases, V lost 2 bases, and 6 bases had no gene match. The V gene's germline CDR1 is LGHNA and CDR2 YSLEER. The CDR3 sequence: CASSQQPGQMNTEAFF. The DNA of the CDR3 is TGCGCCAGCAGCCAACAGCCGGGACAGATGAACACTGAAGCTTTCTTT.

The chain carries TRBV5-1 and TRBJ2-6, with 7 positions matching TRBD2. The CDR3 extends over 15 amino acids. CDR1 and CDR2 from the germline V gene are SGHRS and YFSETQ. V gave up 1 base and J gave up 4 bases; unmatched junction bases: 2. This CDR3 is CASSLNSGGANVLTF. CDR3 coding DNA: TGCGCCAGCAGCTTGAATAGCGGGGGGGCCAACGTCCTGACTTTC.

This clonotype was recorded once. One junction end disagrees with the germline gene, perhaps due to a read error. The chain links TRBV12-3 or TRBV12-4 to TRBJ2-5; D is tentatively TRBD1 or TRBD2 (6 bases each). The J call may be incorrect, as the DNA end agrees better with TRBJ2-7. The CDR3 loop spans 14 amino acids. This CDR3 reads CTSSLTGGGYEQYF. The CDR3 nucleotides are TGTACCAGCAGTTTAACCGGGGGCGGGTACGAGCAGTACTTC.

The V and J genes are TRBV20-1 and TRBJ2-1; 11 bases match TRBD2. The CDR3 consists of 16 residues. Germline V gives CDR1 DFQATT, CDR2 SNEGSKA (reference sequence). V was pared by 0 bases and J by 9 bases, with 10 bases of the junction left unmatched. CDR3 DNA: TGCAGTGCTAGAGATCCAACTAGCGGGAGTCCCAGTGAGCAGTTCTTC. Translating gives CSARDPTSGSPSEQFF.

The chain has TRBV6-2 or TRBV6-3 and TRBJ2-7; 8 nucleotides match TRBD1. The V gene end was trimmed by 6 bases and the J gene end by 7 bases; junction bases not matched to a gene: 17. The length of the CDR3 is 16 residues. Germline assignment: CDR1 MNHEY and CDR2 SVGEGT. CDR3 bases: TGTGCCAGCAGACCCCTGGGCTCAGGGGGCCATGGGGAGCAGTACTTC. It encodes CASRPLGSGGHGEQYF.

The table lists this clonotype with many counts. The DNA of the CDR3 is TGTGCCAGCAGCACTACAGGGAACCACAATGAGCAGTTCTTC. Translated, it gives CASSTTGNHNEQFF. J is TRBJ2-1 and V is TRBV5-6, with D perhaps TRBD1 (6 bases). In germline, CDR1 is SGHDT, CDR2 YYEEEE. Trimming cost V 4 bases and J 5 bases, with 13 bases left between them. The CDR3 has 14 amino acids.

The chain uses TRBV9 and TRBJ2-5; TRBD2 matches at 7 bases. The DNA matches TRBJ2-4 better at its end, which makes the J call doubtful. The CDR3 spans 14 residues. CDR1 is SGDLS, CDR2 YYNGEE, per germline. CDR3 loop: CASSERDRYDIQYF. In nucleotides, the CDR3 is TGTGCCAGCAGCGAGCGGGACCGATACGACATTCAGTACTTC.

This chain connects TRBV7-9 to TRBJ2-4, with 9 nucleotides matching TRBD1. The DNA end is a closer match to TRBJ2-7, so the J assignment may be wrong. Germline V gene lookup returns CDR1 SEHNR and CDR2 FQNEAQ (reference sequence). CDR3 length: 15 residues. CDR3 sequence (DNA): TGTGCCAGCAGCTCCTCCGGGACAGGGTCCCACGAGCAGTACTTC. Its protein is CASSSSGTGSHEQYF.

The rearrangement uses TRBV2 and TRBJ2-1; unclear D gene. CDR1 and CDR2 (germline): SNHLY, FYNNEI. This CDR3 is 13 amino acids long. The V end lost 5 bases, the J end lost 12 bases, and 17 bases lay between the germline ends. The CDR3 DNA reads TGTGCCAGCAGTACCCACGGCCAGGATGGGCAGTTCTTC. This gives the protein CASSTHGQDGQFF.

This clonotype was recorded a few times. The V call is TRBV29-1, the J call TRBJ2-5; 11 bases align to TRBD2. This CDR3 spans 15 amino acids. Trimming took 4 bases from V and 5 from J; bases not matched to a gene: 9. Germline V gives CDR1 SQVTM, CDR2 ANQGSEA. CDR3 sequence reads: CSVVGTSGPSETQYF. In nucleotides, the CDR3 is TGCAGCGTTGTAGGGACTAGCGGACCTTCCGAGACCCAGTACTTC. Using reference TRBV29-1 and TRBJ2-5 for the parts outside the CDR3, the full variable domain is SAVISQKPSRDICQRGTSLTIQCQVDSQVTMMFWYRQQPGQSLTLIATANQGSEATYESGFVIDKFPISRPNLTFSTLTVSNMSPEDSSIYLCSVVGTSGPSETQYFGPGTRLLVL.

The chain joins TRBV12-3 or TRBV12-4 to TRBJ1-2, with 7 bases lining up with TRBD1. With 6 bases clipped from V and 0 bases from J, the junction kept 10 bases outside the gene matches. The CDR3 has 16 residues. The chain's CDR3 is CASSRMTGKSNYGYTF. The DNA for the CDR3 is TGTGCCAGCAGCCGAATGACAGGGAAGTCTAACTATGGCTACACCTTC.

This clonotype was recorded only once. The chain employs TRBV30 and TRBJ2-5, with 9 nucleotides matching TRBD2. V dropped 2 bases and J dropped 4; count of bases not matched to a gene: 8. Germline CDR1 is GTSNPN and CDR2 is SVGIG (reference sequence). This CDR3 is 15 amino acids long. CDR3 residues: CAWSTPSGMGETQYF. The CDR3, as DNA: TGTGCCTGGAGTACCCCTAGCGGGATGGGAGAGACCCAGTACTTC. Supplemented by reference TRBV30 and TRBJ2-5, the full variable domain reads SQTIHQWPATLVQPVGSPLSLECTVEGTSNPNLYWYRQAAGRGLQLLFYSVGIGQISSEVPQNLSASRPQDRQFILSSKKLLLSDSGFYLCAWSTPSGMGETQYFGPGTRLLVL.

This rearrangement joins TRBV10-3 to TRBJ1-1, with 10 bases lining up with TRBD1. This CDR3 contains 14 residues. CDR1 and CDR2 from the germline V gene are ENHRY and SYGVKD. V shed 4 bases and J 5 bases; nucleotides not matched to a gene: 4. CDR3 amino acids: CAISGTGGATEAFF. CDR3 nucleotides: TGTGCCATCAGTGGGACAGGGGGAGCGACTGAAGCTTTCTTT.